A selection of T cell receptor beta chains follows, all from one sample in a study of T cells in narcolepsy. TCRdb's table, derived via immunoSEQ multiplex PCR, lists solely in-frame clones and lacks some. The sample yields about 22,000 clones, approximately 81% seen once. Material: memory (CD45RA-) CD4+ T cells from blood. The receptors come from a human donor in good health. Each CDR3 is given with its conserved first and last residue. The order of the fields is D gene, V gene, J gene, clone size, CDR3 protein, CDR3 DNA. A D gene is named only where the DNA matches it firmly. Not every row has a clone size; where given, it reads once, few, many or a size class.

NA	TRBV7-2	TRBJ2-1	NA	CASSSVAGYNEQFF	TGTGCCAGCAGCTCTGTAGCTGGGTACAATGAGCAGTTCTTC
NA	TRBV5-5	TRBJ2-3	once	CASSFFTRPTDTQYF	TGTGCCAGCAGCTTCTTTACCCGACCGACAGATACGCAGTATTTT
NA	TRBV6-5	TRBJ2-3	NA	CASSYDHGADTQYF	TGTGCCAGCAGTTACGACCATGGGGCAGATACGCAGTATTTT
TRBD1	TRBV15	TRBJ2-5	NA	CATSIGTAPGEQYF	TGTGCCACCAGTATTGGGACAGCCCCTGGGGAGCAGTACTTC
TRBD1	TRBV11-2	TRBJ2-3	NA	CASSEQGGPPDTQYF	TGTGCCAGCAGCGAACAGGGGGGCCCCCCAGATACGCAGTATTTT
TRBD2	TRBV7-9	TRBJ2-1	NA	CASSLALLRGDSYNEQFF	TGTGCCAGCAGCTTAGCGCTCCTGCGGGGGGATTCCTACAATGAGCAGTTCTTC
TRBD1	TRBV7-3	TRBJ2-7	NA	CASSYRQGTSEQYF	TGTGCCAGCAGCTATAGACAGGGAACTTCCGAGCAGTACTTC
TRBD1	TRBV2	TRBJ1-6	NA	CASSDSGTGVAPLHF	TGTGCCAGCAGTGACTCCGGGACAGGGGTTGCCCCCCTCCACTTT
NA	TRBV19	TRBJ1-2	NA	CASSLGPSNYGYTF	TGTGCCAGTAGTTTGGGCCCTTCTAACTATGGCTACACCTTC
NA	TRBV2	TRBJ2-7	NA	CASRDSRALYEQYF	TGTGCCAGCAGGGACTCCCGAGCCCTCTACGAGCAGTACTTC
NA	TRBV20-1	TRBJ2-2	NA	CSASIHGELFF	TGCAGTGCTAGTATCCACGGGGAGCTGTTTTTT
NA	TRBV7-2	TRBJ2-7	NA	CASSLRGSYEQYF	TGTGCCAGCAGCTTGCGGGGTTCCTACGAGCAGTACTTC
NA	TRBV14	TRBJ2-3	once	CASSQAGGTDTQYF	TGTGCCAGCAGCCAGGCGGGCGGCACAGATACGCAGTATTTT
NA	TRBV5-4	TRBJ2-7	NA	CASSSSQVGSYEQYF	TGTGCCAGCAGCTCGTCCCAGGTCGGCTCCTACGAGCAGTACTTC
NA	TRBV9	TRBJ1-1	NA	CASSVKDGLPGSTEAFF	TGTGCCAGCAGCGTAAAGGATGGCCTCCCCGGAAGCACTGAAGCTTTCTTT
NA	TRBV7-3	TRBJ2-1	NA	CASSSLGSRSYDEQFF	TGTGCCAGCAGCTCCCTAGGTAGCCGCTCCTACGATGAGCAGTTCTTC
NA	TRBV11-2	TRBJ2-5	NA	CASSLGGLETQYF	TGTGCCAGCAGCCTAGGGGGGCTGGAGACCCAGTACTTC
NA	TRBV11-2	TRBJ2-1	NA	CASSQRADIGYNEQFF	TGTGCCAGCAGCCAAAGAGCGGACATCGGGTACAATGAGCAGTTCTTC
NA	TRBV19	TRBJ2-1	NA	CASSEGRHEQFF	TGTGCCAGTAGCGAGGGGAGGCATGAGCAGTTCTTC
TRBD1	TRBV5-1	TRBJ2-3	NA	CASSLGTGVYF	TGCGCCAGCAGCTTGGGGACAGGGGTGTATTTT
TRBD2	TRBV6-5	TRBJ2-1	NA	CASSRRGGVGNEQFF	TGTGCCAGCAGTCGACGGGGGGGCGTAGGCAATGAGCAGTTCTTC
NA	TRBV29-1	TRBJ2-1	NA	CSVDSRNYNEQFF	TGCAGCGTTGATTCCCGGAACTACAATGAGCAGTTCTTC
NA	TRBV11-3	TRBJ2-1	NA	CASSLGGRGGNEQFF	TGTGCCAGCAGCCTTGGCGGTCGTGGAGGCAATGAGCAGTTCTTC
TRBD2	TRBV25-1	TRBJ2-5	NA	CASSEGGGRQETQYF	TGTGCCAGCAGTGAAGGCGGGGGGCGGCAAGAGACCCAGTACTTC
TRBD1	TRBV14	TRBJ1-2	NA	CASSLSPGQGGYGYTF	TGTGCCAGCAGCCTATCGCCGGGACAGGGCGGCTATGGCTACACCTTC
NA	TRBV27	TRBJ2-1	NA	CASSLGLTDNEQFF	TGTGCCAGCAGTTTAGGGCTGACAGACAATGAGCAGTTCTTC
NA	TRBV15	TRBJ2-7	NA	CATSSRRGVSSYEQYF	TGTGCCACCAGCTCCCGAAGAGGGGTCAGCTCCTACGAGCAGTACTTC
NA	TRBV29-1	TRBJ1-1	NA	CSAVGPFVTEAFF	TGCAGCGCCGTAGGTCCCTTCGTCACTGAAGCTTTCTTT
TRBD1	TRBV11-2	TRBJ2-3	NA	CASSLFGTGFLSDTQYF	TGTGCCAGCAGCTTATTCGGGACAGGGTTTCTTTCTGATACGCAGTATTTT
NA	TRBV7-9	TRBJ2-1	NA	CASSPTFLTKLSSYNEQFF	TGTGCCAGCAGCCCCACCTTCTTAACTAAACTAAGCTCCTACAATGAGCAGTTCTTC
NA	TRBV6-5	TRBJ1-4	NA	CASSLDGDTGTLFF	TGTGCCAGCAGCCTTGACGGAGACACGGGGACACTGTTTTTT
NA	TRBV18	TRBJ1-5	NA	CASSPRETGAFGQPQHF	TGTGCCAGCTCACCGAGGGAAACGGGGGCATTCGGACAGCCCCAGCATTTT